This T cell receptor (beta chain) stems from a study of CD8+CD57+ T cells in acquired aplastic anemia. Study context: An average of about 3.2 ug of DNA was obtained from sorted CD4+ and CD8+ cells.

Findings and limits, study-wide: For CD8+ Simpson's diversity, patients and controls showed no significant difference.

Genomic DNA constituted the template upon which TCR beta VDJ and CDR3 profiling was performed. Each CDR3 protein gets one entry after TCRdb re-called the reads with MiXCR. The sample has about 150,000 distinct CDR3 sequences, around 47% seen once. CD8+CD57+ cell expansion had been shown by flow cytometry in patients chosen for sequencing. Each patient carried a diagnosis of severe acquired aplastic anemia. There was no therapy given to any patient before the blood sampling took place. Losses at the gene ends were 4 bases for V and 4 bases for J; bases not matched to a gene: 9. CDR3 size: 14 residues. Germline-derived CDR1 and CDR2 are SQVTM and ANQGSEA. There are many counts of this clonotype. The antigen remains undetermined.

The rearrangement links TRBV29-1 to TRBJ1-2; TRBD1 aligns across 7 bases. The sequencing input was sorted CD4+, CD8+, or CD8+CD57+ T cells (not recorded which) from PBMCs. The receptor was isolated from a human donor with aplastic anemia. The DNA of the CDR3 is TGCAGCGTTGCAGGACAGGCCTCTCTCTATGGCTACACCTTC. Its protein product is CSVAGQASLYGYTF.